This T cell receptor (beta chain) was sequenced during a study of PD-L1 blockade in urothelial cancer. Study summary: Patients started atezolizumab in 2014, 1,200 mg intravenously every 3 weeks. It was at 3 weeks (second dose) and 6 weeks after treatment start that blood was analyzed.

TCRdb's table, derived via immunoSEQ multiplex PCR, lists solely in-frame clones and lacks some. Of about 88,000 clones listed, 90% are singletons. The CDR3 sequence is 14 residues long. CDR1 GTSNPN and CDR2 SVGIG come from the germline V gene (reference sequence). After removal of 4 bases from V and 7 bases from J, the junction contained 10 bases not matched to a gene. The V call is TRBV30, the J call TRBJ2-3; 8 bases line up with TRBD2. The origin of this receptor is a man aged 55-75 years with urothelial cancer. The sample in question was PBMCs, obtained around atezolizumab (anti-PD-L1) treatment. CDR3 in DNA: TGTGCCTGGACCACGGGAGGGATTCTCCATACGCAGTATTTT. It is translated as CAWTTGGILHTQYF. Filled out from reference TRBV30 and TRBJ2-3, the complete variable domain reads SQTIHQWPATLVQPVGSPLSLECTVEGTSNPNLYWYRQAAGRGLQLLFYSVGIGQISSEVPQNLSASRPQDRQFILSSKKLLLSDSGFYLCAWTTGGILHTQYFGPGTRLTVL.